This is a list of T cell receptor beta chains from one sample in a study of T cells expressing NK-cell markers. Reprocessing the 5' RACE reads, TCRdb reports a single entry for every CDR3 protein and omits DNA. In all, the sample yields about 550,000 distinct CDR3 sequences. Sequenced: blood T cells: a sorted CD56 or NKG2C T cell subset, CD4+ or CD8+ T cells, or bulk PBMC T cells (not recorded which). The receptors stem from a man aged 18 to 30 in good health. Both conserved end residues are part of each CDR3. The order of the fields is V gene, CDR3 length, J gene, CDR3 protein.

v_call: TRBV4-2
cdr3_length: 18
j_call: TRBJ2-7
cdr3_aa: CASSQDVGGLAGSYEQYF

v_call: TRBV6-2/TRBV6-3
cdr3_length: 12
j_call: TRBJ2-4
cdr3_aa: CASSLEGYIQYF

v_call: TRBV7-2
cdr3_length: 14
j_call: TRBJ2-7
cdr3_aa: CASSYAGRAYEQYF

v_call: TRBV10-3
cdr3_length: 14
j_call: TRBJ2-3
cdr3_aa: CAISETLTLDTQYF

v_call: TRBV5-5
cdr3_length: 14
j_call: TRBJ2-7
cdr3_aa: CASSLRDRYDEQYF

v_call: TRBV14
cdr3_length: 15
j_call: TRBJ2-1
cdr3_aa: CASSQAQVAYNEQFF

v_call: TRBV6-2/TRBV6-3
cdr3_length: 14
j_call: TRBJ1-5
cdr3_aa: CASSYSGGNQPQHF

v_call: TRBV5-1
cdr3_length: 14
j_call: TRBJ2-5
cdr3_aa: CASSFQGVRETQYF

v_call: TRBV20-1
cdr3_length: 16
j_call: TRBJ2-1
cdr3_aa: CSASARGLAILHEQFF

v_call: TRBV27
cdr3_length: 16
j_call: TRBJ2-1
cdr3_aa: CASSFNSGRVGNEQFF

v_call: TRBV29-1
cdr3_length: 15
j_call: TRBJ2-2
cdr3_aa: CSVVGGQGNTGELFF

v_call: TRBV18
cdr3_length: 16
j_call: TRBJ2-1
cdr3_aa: CASSPLGVQGMVGQFF

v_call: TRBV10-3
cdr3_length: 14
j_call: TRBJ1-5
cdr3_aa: CAIRDRGPNQPQHF

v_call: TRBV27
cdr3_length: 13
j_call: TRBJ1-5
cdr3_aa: CASSLGRSQPQHF

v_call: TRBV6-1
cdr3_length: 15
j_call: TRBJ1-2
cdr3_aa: CASRPQGSPAYGYTF

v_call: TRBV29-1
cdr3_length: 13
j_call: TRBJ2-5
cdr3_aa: CSVAGGFGETQYF

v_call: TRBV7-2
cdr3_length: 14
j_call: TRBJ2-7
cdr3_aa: CASTVVGGAYEQYF

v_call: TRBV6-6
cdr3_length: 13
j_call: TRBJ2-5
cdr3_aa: CASSYGQGETQYF

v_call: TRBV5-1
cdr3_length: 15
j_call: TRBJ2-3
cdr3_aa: CASSAAITPTDTQYF

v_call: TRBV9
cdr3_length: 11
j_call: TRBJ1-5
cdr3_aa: CARTGDQPQHF

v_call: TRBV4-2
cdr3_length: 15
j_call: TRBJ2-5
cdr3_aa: CASSQDQGAKETQYF

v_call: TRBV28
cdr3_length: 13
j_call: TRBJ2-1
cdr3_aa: CASSSLAYNEQFF

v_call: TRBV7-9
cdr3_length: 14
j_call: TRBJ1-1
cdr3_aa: CASSLKYKNTEAFF

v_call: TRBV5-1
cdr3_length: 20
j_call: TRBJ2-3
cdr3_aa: CASSGGTSGSSLKSTDTQYF

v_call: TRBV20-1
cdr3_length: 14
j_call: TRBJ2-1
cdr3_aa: CSAGGLADYNEQFF

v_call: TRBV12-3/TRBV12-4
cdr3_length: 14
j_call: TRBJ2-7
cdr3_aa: CASSLAGGTGEQYF

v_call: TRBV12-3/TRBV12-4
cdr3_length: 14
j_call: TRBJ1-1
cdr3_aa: CASTLAGVDTEAFF

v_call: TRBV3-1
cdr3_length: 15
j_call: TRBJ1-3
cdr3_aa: CASSQGGFSGNTIYF

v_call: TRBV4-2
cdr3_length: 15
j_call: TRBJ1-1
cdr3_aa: CASSQAGNMNTEAFF

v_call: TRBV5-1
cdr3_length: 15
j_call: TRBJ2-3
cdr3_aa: CASSLLGGITDTQYF